This T cell receptor beta chain stems from a study of blood T cells in healthy people across ages. Study conclusions and caveats: A roughly linear fall in TCR beta diversity per million T cells was seen with increasing age.

CDR3 size: 12 residues. CDR1 MDHEN and CDR2 SYDVKM come from the germline V gene. Between the trimmed V and J ends, which lost 2 bases and 9 bases, there was a span of 8 bases. A second PCR of about 7 to 11 cycles used a sample-barcoded 5' primer and a J-beta primer mix. From the 5' RACE reads, TCRdb called clonotypes with MiXCR, one entry per CDR3 protein. The sample lists approximately 1,000,000 distinct CDR3 sequences, roughly 45% occurring once. Every donor gave approximately 10 milliliters of peripheral blood. A minimum of 7 million PBMCs was isolated per sample. Comments on this clonotype: Its antigen is still unknown.

The specimen sequenced was blood. The chain links TRBV28 to TRBJ1-5; D unclear. The origin of this receptor is a woman in her sixties or seventies in good health. The CDR3 bases are TGTGCCAGCAGTTTAAGTCCGGGGCCCCAGCATTTT. It is translated as CASSLSPGPQHF.